This T cell receptor beta chain was observed in a study of breast tumors, draining lymph nodes, adjacent tissues. Study-wide results and caveats: Tumor and nontumor repertoires were significantly more similar in luminal-like than in basal-like breast cancer. Tumor T cell lymph node origin was a supported hypothesis, not proven. Tumor repertoires ranked between lymph nodes and nontumor tissue in diversity, with V and J gene preferences. Findings are consistent with lymph node origin and intratumoral expansion of most tumor T cells.

This clonotype was recorded many times. Its antigen is undetermined. In TCRdb, the multiplex PCR reads were re-called with MiXCR into one record per CDR3 protein. Among 140,000 to 150,000 distinct CDR3 sequences listed, 32% were seen once. This CDR3 region has 15 residues. Germline CDR1 SGHDN, CDR2 FVKESK. Trimming took off 4 bases at V and 6 bases at J, with 19 bases between the two ends. The lymph nodes were axillary draining lymph nodes from breast cancer patients. The sequencing sample was made of axillary lymph node tissue. The clonotype originates from a female donor with breast cancer. Some clones in this sample may be carry-over from other donors' samples. The rearrangement links TRBV14 to TRBJ2-7, with a possible D match to TRBD2 (6 bases). CDR3 amino acids: CASSPYGSYMGEQYF. CDR3 sequence (DNA): TGTGCCAGCAGCCCCTACGGGAGTTACATGGGCGAGCAGTACTTC.